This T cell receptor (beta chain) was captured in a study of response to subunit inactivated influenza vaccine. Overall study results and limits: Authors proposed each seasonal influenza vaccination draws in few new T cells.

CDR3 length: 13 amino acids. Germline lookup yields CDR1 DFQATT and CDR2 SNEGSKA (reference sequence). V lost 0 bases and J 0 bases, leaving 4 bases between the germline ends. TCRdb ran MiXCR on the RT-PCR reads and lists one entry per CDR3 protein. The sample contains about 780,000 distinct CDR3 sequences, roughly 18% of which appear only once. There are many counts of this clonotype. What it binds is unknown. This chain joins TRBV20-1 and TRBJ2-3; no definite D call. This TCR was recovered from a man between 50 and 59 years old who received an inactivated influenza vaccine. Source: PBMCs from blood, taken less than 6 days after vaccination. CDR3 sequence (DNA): TGCAGTGCTAGAGATGCTAGCACAGATACGCAGTATTTT. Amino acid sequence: CSARDASTDTQYF.